Listed here are 20 T cell receptor beta chains from one sample, sequenced in a study of CD4 and CD8 cells across lung adenocarcinoma regions. TCRdb reprocessed the PCR reads with MiXCR, giving one entry per CDR3 protein. The top ten clones hold around 20% of a sample with thousands of distinct CDR3 sequences, approximately 48% of them seen once. The sample taken for sequencing was CD4+ T cells from the margin of a lung tumor. These receptors came from a female donor with lung adenocarcinoma. The CD4 and CD8 labels of this study may be unreliable.

The genes are TRBV15 and TRBJ2-5; D remains unclear. This CDR3 is built from 13 residues. V lost 1 base to trimming and J lost 4 bases, with 7 bases between them. CDR1 LNHNV and CDR2 YYDKDF come from the germline V gene (reference sequence). In DNA, the CDR3 is TGTGCCACCAGCAGAGTCCCGGGAGAGACCCAGTACTTC. Protein sequence: CATSRVPGETQYF. The full variable domain, completed using reference TRBV15 and TRBJ2-5, is DAMVIQNPRYQVTQFGKPVTLSCSQTLNHNVMYWYQQKSSQAPKLLFHYYDKDFNNEADTPDNFQSRRPNTSFCFLDIRSPGLGDTAMYLCATSRVPGETQYFGPGTRLLVL.

This clonotype was detected only a few times. The chain joins TRBV11-3 to TRBJ2-1; D possibly corresponds to TRBD2 (5 bases). Germline V gene data show CDR1 as SGHNT and CDR2 as YENEEA. This CDR3 contains 13 residues. V was shortened by 3 bases and J by 10 bases, with 13 bases between the two germline ends. Written as DNA, the CDR3 is TGTGCCAGCAGCTTGTATAGCGTCGGAGAGCAGTTCTTC. It specifies CASSLYSVGEQFF.

This clonotype is labeled medium-sized. The V and J genes are TRBV6-1 and TRBJ2-7; D remains unclear. Trimming left V 5 bases short and J 2 bases short, with 10 bases between. The CDR3 loop spans 13 amino acids. The V gene's germline CDR1 is MNHNS and CDR2 SASEGT. This CDR3 is CASSLVDPYEQYF. Here the CDR3 DNA reads TGTGCCAGCAGTCTGGTTGATCCCTACGAGCAGTACTTC.

Within the sample, this clonotype is medium-sized. This chain joins TRBV6-1 and TRBJ1-2; D uncertain. Germline V lookup: CDR1 MNHNS, CDR2 SASEGT. V lost 6 bases and J 4 bases, leaving 12 bases between the germline ends. This CDR3 is 13 amino acids long. The CDR3 sequence is CASRVTRPYGYTF. The CDR3 coding sequence is TGTGCCAGCAGAGTGACGCGCCCCTATGGCTACACCTTC.

A remark on this clonotype: At one boundary the junction diverges from the germline segment, which might be a read error. The chain recombines TRBV7-6 with TRBJ2-4, with TRBD2 as a possible D gene (5 bases). Germline V gene sequence: CDR1 SGHVS, CDR2 FNYEAQ. This CDR3 comprises 14 residues. The CDR3 DNA follows: TGTGCCGGCCGCTTCGCGGGTTCCAAAAACATCCAGTACTTC. This gives the protein CAGRFAGSKNIQYF.

This clonotype was seen ten or more times. This chain joins TRBV6-1 and TRBJ1-4; TRBD1 might be the D (5 bases). Germline CDR1 reads MNHNS; CDR2 reads SASEGT. V lost 2 bases and J lost 8, with 12 bases in between. The CDR3 has 14 residues. The DNA of the CDR3 is TGTGCCAGCAGTGAACGGGGCAGGACGGAAAAACTGTTTTTT. The encoded protein is CASSERGRTEKLFF.

This rearrangement joins TRBV15 to TRBJ1-1; D remains unclear. V was pared by 1 base and J by 5 bases, with 14 bases between. The CDR3 consists of 15 residues. Germline CDR1 and CDR2: LNHNV and YYDKDF (reference sequence). CDR3 amino acids: CATSRAGSERTEAFF. The CDR3 DNA reads as TGTGCCACCAGCAGAGCCGGTAGCGAGAGAACTGAAGCTTTCTTT.

J is TRBJ1-4 and V is TRBV27; TRBD1 agrees at 7 bases. This CDR3 has 14 residues. Germline CDR1 reads MNHEY; CDR2 reads SMNVEV (reference sequence). The V gene end was trimmed by 6 bases and the J gene end by 8 bases; junction bases not matched to a gene: 9. CDR3 bases: TGTGCCAGCAGCCCGAGGGGGCAGCTGGAAAAACTGTTTTTT. This encodes CASSPRGQLEKLFF.

Points on this clonotype: One base away lies a much larger clone, so this may be a sequencing read error. This chain links TRBV11-3 with TRBJ1-1; no reliable D call. This CDR3 comprises 14 residues. V was trimmed by 7 bases and J by 3 bases, leaving 15 bases between them. CDR1 is SGHNT and CDR2 is YENEEA in the germline V gene. CDR3 bases: TGTGCCAGCAACCTAGCTTGGCGGGACACTGAAGCTTTCTTT. Amino acid sequence: CASNLAWRDTEAFF.

The V gene is TRBV6-1, the J gene TRBJ2-5; 7 bases agree with TRBD1. The assigned J gene may be wrong: the sequence end matches TRBJ2-3 better. From germline, CDR1 is MNHNS and CDR2 SASEGT. CDR3 length: 15 residues. CDR3 DNA sequence: TGTGCCAGGGGGGAAGGGGGCGGAGACCAAGAGACCCAGTATTTT. Translating it yields CARGEGGGDQETQYF.

In this sample, this clonotype turned up once. One end of the junction fails to match germline, which may point to a read error. The rearrangement joins TRBV6-1 to TRBJ2-3; the D gene could be TRBD1 or TRBD2 (5 bases each). CDR1 MNHNS and CDR2 SASEGT come from the germline V gene. CDR3 length: 14 amino acids. CDR3 DNA: TGTGCGGGCAGAGGGGACCCATACACAGATACCCAGTATTTT. It encodes CAGRGDPYTDTQYF.

This clonotype was found a few times. The J gene is TRBJ1-1, the V gene TRBV7-6; D possibly corresponds to TRBD1 (5 bases). This CDR3 spans 12 amino acids. Trimming pared 5 bases from V and 5 bases from J, leaving 9 bases between. CDR1 and CDR2 from the germline V gene are SGHVS and FNYEAQ. The CDR3 region is CASSQDKTEAFF. DNA for the CDR3: TGTGCCAGCAGCCAGGACAAGACTGAAGCTTTCTTT.

A remark on this clonotype: A read error may account for a junction end that differs from germline. The V gene is TRBV6-5, the J gene TRBJ2-3; perhaps TRBD1 as D (5 bases). The CDR3 contains 15 residues. Germline lookup yields CDR1 MNHEY and CDR2 SVGAGI. This chain's CDR3 is CASSSRQIFTETQYF. CDR3 bases: TGTGCCAGCAGTTCCCGACAGATTTTCACAGAGACCCAGTATTTC.

The V gene is TRBV6-5, the J gene TRBJ2-2; D is ambiguous. Per germline, CDR1 MNHEY and CDR2 SVGAGI. Trimming cost V 3 bases and J 2 bases, with 4 bases left between them. The CDR3 length is 13 residues. CDR3 sequence: CASSYPNTGELFF. CDR3 in DNA: TGTGCCAGCAGTTATCCAAACACCGGGGAGCTGTTTTTT.

A few counts support this clonotype. V gene TRBV7-2 combines with J gene TRBJ2-1; TRBD2 agrees at 7 bases. With V trimmed by 3 bases and J by 5 bases, 7 bases remained unmatched. The CDR3 spans 15 residues. CDR1 is SGHTA, CDR2 FQGNSA, per germline. As DNA, the CDR3 is TGTGCCAGCAGCTTGGAGCGGGGTACTAACAATGAGCAGTTCTTC. Protein sequence: CASSLERGTNNEQFF.

CDR3 coding DNA: TGTGCCAGCAGCTTACAGAGGGGCACCGGGGAGCTGTTTTTT. Translation gives CASSLQRGTGELFF. The rearrangement joins TRBV7-9 to TRBJ2-2; the D gene could be TRBD1 or TRBD2 (5 bases each). This CDR3 has 14 amino acids. The V end lost 2 bases, the J end lost 4 bases, and 8 bases lay between the germline ends. In germline, CDR1 is SEHNR, CDR2 FQNEAQ (reference sequence).

On this clonotype itself: Lacking the conserved final phenylalanine or tryptophan, this CDR3 likely reflects a read error. The rearrangement links TRBV11-2 to TRBJ2-4, with D hard to call. Germline loops: CDR1 SGHAT, CDR2 FQNNGV. The V end was cut by 1 base, the J end by 0 bases, with 7 bases between. The CDR3 runs to 15 residues. The CDR3 DNA reads TGTGCCAGCAGCTTAGGTTTGGGAGCCAAAAACATTCAGTACTCC. Amino acids: CASSLGLGAKNIQYS.

The V and J genes are TRBV6-1 and TRBJ2-1; 10 bases align to TRBD2. Looked up from germline, CDR1 is MNHNS and CDR2 is SASEGT. The CDR3 spans 13 residues. V lost 9 bases and J lost 10; bases outside the gene matches: 9. CDR3 DNA sequence: TGTGCCAGTGCTCTAGCGGGAGCACAGGAGCAGTTCTTC. Its translation: CASALAGAQEQFF.

This chain connects TRBV7-2 to TRBJ2-3, with unresolved D. V lost 3 bases and J lost 0, with 7 bases in between. This CDR3 contains 14 residues. From germline, CDR1 is SGHTA and CDR2 FQGNSA. The CDR3 nucleotides read TGTGCCAGCAGCTTGTATCAGAGCACAGATACGCAGTATTTT. Its translation is CASSLYQSTDTQYF.

V is TRBV4-1 and J is TRBJ1-6; no clear D gene. V lost 0 bases and J lost 6, with 9 bases in between. The CDR3 loop spans 15 amino acids. CDR1 is MGHRA, CDR2 YSYEKL, per germline. The CDR3 spells CASSQEHPRNSPLHF. CDR3 nucleotide sequence: TGCGCCAGCAGCCAAGAACACCCCCGTAATTCACCCCTCCACTTT.